These 31 T cell receptor beta chains originate from one sample sequenced in a study of blood T cell repertoires in COVID-19. Generated by immunoSEQ multiplex PCR, the TCRdb table keeps only in-frame clones and is missing some. The top ten hold roughly 8% of the sample, which has roughly 300,000 clones, about 89% seen once. The sequenced sample consisted of peripheral blood. These receptors were collected from a woman in her 50s who had recovered from COVID-19.

The V call is TRBV5-4, the J call TRBJ2-7, with 9 nucleotides matching TRBD1. This CDR3 region has 15 residues. After removal of 4 bases from V and 4 bases from J, the junction contained 9 bases not matched to a gene. Germline V gene data show CDR1 as SGHNT and CDR2 as YYREEE (reference sequence). In DNA, the CDR3 is TGTGCCAGCAGCAGCGTGGGACAGGGAGAATACGAGCAGTACTTC. Translating gives CASSSVGQGEYEQYF.

This rearrangement joins TRBV6-1 to TRBJ1-1; D possibly corresponds to TRBD1 (5 bases). CDR3 length equals 15 residues. Germline CDR1 reads MNHNS; CDR2 reads SASEGT. V was clipped by 0 bases and J by 0 bases, with 8 bases between them. The CDR3 loop is CASSEARGVNTEAFF. Here the CDR3 DNA reads TGTGCCAGCAGTGAAGCGCGGGGGGTGAACACTGAAGCTTTCTTT.

V usage is TRBV14 and J usage is TRBJ1-6, with D hard to call. The CDR3 runs 13 residues. With 2 bases removed from V and 13 bases from J, the gap between germline ends came to 12 bases. CDR1 and CDR2 (germline): SGHDN, FVKESK. The CDR3 is CASSQSSLVPLHF. The CDR3 coding sequence is TGTGCCAGCAGCCAATCATCCCTAGTTCCCCTCCACTTT.

The rearrangement links TRBV10-3 to TRBJ2-3, with a weak D call TRBD1 (5 bases). The CDR3 runs 13 residues. Germline-derived CDR1 and CDR2 are ENHRY and SYGVKD. V shed 5 bases and J shed 4 bases, with 10 bases lying between them. The CDR3 DNA is TGTGCCATCAGTCGCAGGGAAGCAGATACGCAGTATTTT. It codes for CAISRREADTQYF.

CDR3 amino acids: CASSQRGRINTEAFF. In DNA, the CDR3 is TGTGCCAGCAGCCAAAGAGGGAGGATAAACACTGAAGCTTTCTTT. V usage is TRBV3-1 (or the pseudogene TRBV3-2) and J usage is TRBJ1-1, with no clear D. Trimming shortened V by 2 bases and J by 2 bases, and 12 bases separated the two germline ends. The CDR3 spans 15 residues. Germline values: CDR1 LGHDT, CDR2 YNNKEL (reference sequence).

On this clone itself: The junction departs from germline at one end; a sequencing error may be responsible. J is TRBJ1-3 and V is TRBV7-7; the match to TRBD1 covers 8 bases. From germline, CDR1 is SSHAT and CDR2 FNYEAQ (reference sequence). The CDR3 contains 16 residues. CDR3 sequence: CASSPGGSGSGNTIYF. The DNA for the CDR3 is TGTGCTAGCAGCCCAGGGGGCTCAGGCTCTGGAAACACCATATATTTT. The full variable domain, its missing parts supplied by reference TRBV7-7 and TRBJ1-3, is GAGVSQSPRYKVTKRGQDVTLRCDPISSHATLYWYQQALGQGPEFLTYFNYEAQPDKSGLPSDRFSAERPEGSISTLTIQRTEQRDSAMYRCASSPGGSGSGNTIYFGEGSWLTVV.

The chain carries TRBV5-1 and TRBJ2-5; 11 nucleotides line up with TRBD2. This CDR3 contains 14 residues. V lost 6 bases, J lost 2 bases, and 3 bases stayed unmatched. Looked up from germline, CDR1 is SGHRS and CDR2 is YFSETQ. The CDR3 nucleotides are TGCGCCAGCAAAACTAGCGGGGGTCAAGAGACCCAGTACTTC. Translation: CASKTSGGQETQYF.

The chain recombines TRBV3-1 (or the pseudogene TRBV3-2) with TRBJ1-1, with 9 bases identical to TRBD1. The CDR3 covers 15 residues. The V segment lost 4 bases and the J segment 4 bases; nucleotides outside the gene matches: 7. Germline CDR1 and CDR2: LGHDT and YNNKEL (reference sequence). CDR3 sequence (DNA): TGTGCCAGCAGCCCAACGACAGGGGGGAGCACTGAAGCTTTCTTT. Translating gives CASSPTTGGSTEAFF.

V and J are TRBV4-2 and TRBJ2-1; 7 nucleotides line up with TRBD2. This CDR3 region has 18 residues. J gave up 4 bases and V 0 bases, and 12 bases lay outside the gene matches. Germline CDR1 and CDR2: LGHNA and YNFKEQ. The DNA for the CDR3 is TGTGCCAGCAGCCAAGACCCTAGAATGGGGGGGGGTTACAATGAGCAGTTCTTC. It specifies CASSQDPRMGGGYNEQFF.

This clone was detected only once. The V and J genes are TRBV7-2 and TRBJ1-5, with a possible D match to TRBD1 (5 bases). Trimming left V 5 bases short and J 4 bases short, with 21 bases between. This CDR3 comprises 17 residues. Germline V gives CDR1 SGHTA, CDR2 FQGNSA. CDR3 loop: CASSAAPVKGPNQPQHF. The CDR3 bases are TGTGCCAGCAGCGCGGCTCCCGTAAAGGGGCCGAATCAGCCCCAGCATTTT. Combining the CDR3 with reference TRBV7-2 and TRBJ1-5 gives the whole variable domain GAGVSQSPSNKVTEKGKDVELRCDPISGHTALYWYRQSLGQGLEFLIYFQGNSAPDKSGLPSDRFSAERTGGSVSTLTIQRTQQEDSAVYLCASSAAPVKGPNQPQHFGDGTRLSIL.

The chain links TRBV28 to TRBJ1-1; 7 bases agree with TRBD1. There are 17 residues in the CDR3. V shed 5 bases and J 0 bases; nucleotides not matched to a gene: 12. The V gene's germline CDR1 is MDHEN and CDR2 SYDVKM. The CDR3 DNA sequence: TGTGCCAGCAGTCAGCCCGTGGACAGGTTCATGAACACTGAAGCTTTCTTT. It is translated as CASSQPVDRFMNTEAFF.

The chain links TRBV10-3 to TRBJ2-3; D unclear. The CDR3 has 14 residues. CDR1 ENHRY and CDR2 SYGVKD come from the germline V gene. The V and J ends lost 3 bases and 1 base respectively, with 8 bases between them. The CDR3 sequence is CAISDLARTDTQYF. The CDR3 nucleotides read TGTGCCATCAGTGATTTAGCCCGCACAGATACGCAGTATTTT.

This chain connects TRBV4-3 to TRBJ2-1; a weak D match, TRBD2 (6 bases). From germline, CDR1 is LGHNA and CDR2 YSLEER. V lost 3 bases and J lost 6, with 12 bases in between. CDR3 length: 14 residues. The CDR3 DNA follows: TGCGCCAGCAGCCACCTCGCGGAGGGCAATGAGCAGTTCTTC. Translation: CASSHLAEGNEQFF.

Comments on this clone: Other DNA sequences within the sample encode an identical CDR3. The V gene is TRBV28, the J gene TRBJ1-6, with D uncertain. This CDR3 spans 11 amino acids. Per germline, CDR1 MDHEN and CDR2 SYDVKM. The V end lost 4 bases, the J end lost 9 bases, and 4 bases lay between the germline ends. CDR3 protein: CASSSVSPLHF. The CDR3 DNA sequence: TGTGCCAGCAGTTCAGTTTCACCCCTCCACTTT.

The J gene is TRBJ1-5, the V gene TRBV6-2 or TRBV6-3; possible D gene TRBD1, 5 bases. The CDR3 runs to 16 residues. CDR1 MNHEY and CDR2 SVGEGT come from the germline V gene. Trimming cost V 2 bases and J 2 bases, with 13 bases left between them. The CDR3 bases are TGTGCCAGCAGTTACCACCAGGGTAACGGCAATCAGCCCCAGCATTTT. Translated: CASSYHQGNGNQPQHF.

The J gene is TRBJ1-4, the V gene TRBV6-1; TRBD1 agrees at 7 bases. The CDR3 length is 14 residues. V lost 2 bases and J lost 7; bases outside the gene matches: 4. Germline V gene data show CDR1 as MNHNS and CDR2 as SASEGT. The CDR3: CASSERGRSEKLFF. The CDR3 DNA reads as TGTGCCAGCAGTGAAAGGGGGCGGAGTGAAAAACTGTTTTTT.

CDR3 loop: CASSVSSGSYEQYF. The CDR3 DNA reads TGTGCCAGCAGCGTCAGTTCGGGGTCCTACGAGCAGTACTTC. The chain employs TRBV9 and TRBJ2-7; maybe TRBD2 (5 bases). CDR1 is SGDLS, CDR2 YYNGEE, per germline. The germline V and J ends were trimmed by 2 bases and 1 base, with 10 bases remaining between them. This CDR3 spans 14 amino acids.

The chain links TRBV28 to TRBJ2-1; 12 bases are shared with TRBD2. Germline assignment: CDR1 MDHEN and CDR2 SYDVKM. CDR3 length equals 19 residues. V lost 2 bases and J lost 7; bases outside the gene matches: 15. In DNA form, the CDR3 reads TGTGCCAGCAGTTTAGTGCGGACGGGACTAGCGGGCAGAGGGAATGAGCAGTTCTTC. The encoded protein is CASSLVRTGLAGRGNEQFF. The whole variable domain, remainder taken from reference TRBV28 and TRBJ2-1, is DVKVTQSSRYLVKRTGEKVFLECVQDMDHENMFWYRQDPGLGLRLIYFSYDVKMKEKGDIPEGYSVSREKKERFSLILESASTNQTSMYLCASSLVRTGLAGRGNEQFFGPGTRLTVL.

The V call is TRBV19, the J call TRBJ2-2; the D gene is possibly TRBD2 (6 bases). Germline V gene data show CDR1 as LNHDA and CDR2 as SQIVND (reference sequence). With 4 bases removed from V and 4 bases from J, the gap between germline ends came to 16 bases. The CDR3 has 16 amino acids. CDR3 sequence (DNA): TGTGCCAGTAGTAGGCGCGGGACGGGCCTCACCGGGGAGCTGTTTTTT. Amino acids: CASSRRGTGLTGELFF. Using reference TRBV19 and TRBJ2-2 for the parts outside the CDR3, the full variable domain is DGGITQSPKYLFRKEGQNVTLSCEQNLNHDAMYWYRQDPGQGLRLIYYSQIVNDFQKGDIAEGYSVSREKKESFPLTVTSAQKNPTAFYLCASSRRGTGLTGELFFGEGSRLTVL.

The gene calls are TRBV5-1 and TRBJ2-2; tentatively, D is TRBD1 (5 bases). CDR1 and CDR2 from the germline V gene are SGHRS and YFSETQ. The CDR3 covers 14 residues. The V end lost 5 bases, the J end lost 1 base, and 9 bases lay between the germline ends. Written as DNA, the CDR3 is TGCGCCAGCAGGGGGCAGAGGAACACCGGGGAGCTGTTTTTT. Translated: CASRGQRNTGELFF.

This chain connects TRBV6-6 to TRBJ1-1; tentative D call: TRBD1 (6 bases). Looked up from germline, CDR1 is MNHNY and CDR2 is SVGAGI (reference sequence). The CDR3 is made up of 16 amino acids. Trimming left V 2 bases short and J 3 bases short, with 16 bases between. The CDR3 sequence is CASSYLTGTYYTEAFF. The CDR3 coding sequence is TGTGCCAGCAGTTACCTCACAGGGACGTATTACACTGAAGCTTTCTTT.

This rearrangement joins TRBV2 to TRBJ2-5; 13 bases are shared with TRBD2. The CDR3 totals 14 residues. V was pared by 6 bases and J by 4 bases, with 2 bases of the junction left unmatched. The germline V gene encodes CDR1 SNHLY and CDR2 FYNNEI. In DNA, the CDR3 is TGTGCCAGCAGAAGGACTAGCGGGAGAGAGACCCAGTACTTC. Translating gives CASRRTSGRETQYF.

V usage is TRBV18 and J usage is TRBJ1-6; maybe TRBD1 (6 bases). Germline V gene data show CDR1 as KGHSH and CDR2 as LQKENI. Trimming shortened V by 3 bases and J by 11 bases, and 20 bases separated the two germline ends. The CDR3 loop spans 16 amino acids. The CDR3 loop is CASSPSSGTLPTPLHF. The CDR3 bases are TGTGCCAGCTCACCGTCATCCGGGACACTCCCAACACCCCTCCACTTT.

The CDR3 here is CAIRQGSLLEAFF. The CDR3 nucleotides read TGTGCCATTAGACAGGGATCCCTCCTAGAAGCTTTCTTT. The chain has TRBV7-2 and TRBJ1-1; 7 bases are a match to TRBD1. The germline CDR1 and CDR2 sequences are SGHTA and FQGNSA. The junction had 13 bases not matched to a gene; V was cut back by 10 bases and J by 8 bases. The CDR3 has 13 amino acids.

This chain links TRBV28 with TRBJ1-1; D remains unclear. Germline CDR1 and CDR2: MDHEN and SYDVKM. V was cut by 6 bases and J by 3 bases, with 14 bases left in between. The CDR3 covers 14 residues. As DNA, the CDR3 is TGTGCCAGCAGGTCCCCTCGGTCGGACACTGAAGCTTTCTTT. This gives the protein CASRSPRSDTEAFF.

The rearrangement joins TRBV7-2 to TRBJ2-7; D gene unclear. V was trimmed by 4 bases and J by 3 bases, leaving 13 bases between them. Germline lookup yields CDR1 SGHTA and CDR2 FQGNSA. The CDR3 contains 14 residues. In nucleotides, the CDR3 is TGTGCCAGCAGCTATGGCCCGGGTGGCTACGAGCAGTACTTC. Amino acids: CASSYGPGGYEQYF.

The sample holds one count of this clone. The chain employs TRBV25-1 and TRBJ1-5, with a possible D match to TRBD1 (6 bases). CDR3 length: 14 amino acids. V lost 3 bases to trimming and J lost 6 bases, with 12 bases between them. In germline, CDR1 is MGHDK, CDR2 SYGVNS. CDR3 in amino acids: CASSDTGRAQPQHF. In DNA, the CDR3 is TGTGCCAGCAGTGACACAGGGAGGGCTCAGCCCCAGCATTTT.

This chain links TRBV19 with TRBJ2-3; TRBD2 aligns across 8 bases. Germline trimming cut 10 bases from V and 0 bases from J; bases unmatched to any gene: 9. The germline gives CDR1 LNHDA, CDR2 SQIVND (reference sequence). The CDR3 extends over 15 amino acids. The CDR3 protein is CATREGVRSTDTQYF. CDR3 coding DNA: TGTGCCACCCGGGAGGGGGTGCGTAGCACAGATACGCAGTATTTT.

This rearrangement joins TRBV9 to TRBJ2-1; 10 nucleotides align to TRBD1. Germline V CDR1 and CDR2: SGDLS, YYNGEE. V lost 3 bases, J lost 5 bases, and 8 bases stayed unmatched. CDR3 size: 16 residues. Here the CDR3 DNA reads TGTGCCAGCAGCGGGTGGACAGGGGGACGGAACAATGAGCAGTTCTTC. Its translation: CASSGWTGGRNNEQFF.

The chain recombines TRBV7-8 with TRBJ1-6; a weak D match, TRBD1 (5 bases). From germline, CDR1 is SGHVS and CDR2 FQNEAQ. Deletions cut 1 base from V and 8 bases from J, with 12 bases between. CDR3 size: 15 residues. The CDR3 is CASSLGQGRDSPLHF. The DNA for the CDR3 is TGTGCCAGCAGCTTAGGGCAGGGCCGGGATTCACCCCTCCACTTT. Based on the CDR3 plus reference TRBV7-8 and TRBJ1-6, the full variable domain is GAGVSQSPRYKVAKRGQDVALRCDPISGHVSLFWYQQALGQGPEFLTYFQNEAQLDKSGLPSDRFFAERPEGSVSTLKIQRTQQEDSAVYLCASSLGQGRDSPLHFGNGTRLTVT.

This clone was detected only a few times. The rearrangement links TRBV5-1 to TRBJ1-4, with TRBD1 as a possible D gene (5 bases). This CDR3 is 13 amino acids long. Germline CDR1 SGHRS, CDR2 YFSETQ. The V end was cut by 4 bases, the J end by 4 bases, with 8 bases between. The CDR3 here is CASSRTFNEKLFF. The CDR3 bases are TGCGCCAGCAGCCGGACATTTAATGAAAAACTGTTTTTT.